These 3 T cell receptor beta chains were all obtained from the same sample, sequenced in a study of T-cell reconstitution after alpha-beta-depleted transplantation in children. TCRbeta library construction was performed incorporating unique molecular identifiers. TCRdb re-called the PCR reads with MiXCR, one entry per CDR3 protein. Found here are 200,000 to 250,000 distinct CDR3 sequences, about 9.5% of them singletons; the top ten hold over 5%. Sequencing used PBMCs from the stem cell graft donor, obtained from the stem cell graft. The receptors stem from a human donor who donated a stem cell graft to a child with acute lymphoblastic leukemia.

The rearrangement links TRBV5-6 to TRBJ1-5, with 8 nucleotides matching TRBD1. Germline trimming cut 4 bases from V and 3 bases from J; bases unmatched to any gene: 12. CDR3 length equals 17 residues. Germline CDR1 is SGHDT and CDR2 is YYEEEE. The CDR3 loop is CASSLYQDRGLNQPQHF. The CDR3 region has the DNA TGTGCCAGCAGCCTTTACCAAGACAGGGGACTCAATCAGCCCCAGCATTTT. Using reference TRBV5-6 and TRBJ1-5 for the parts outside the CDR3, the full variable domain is DAGVTQSPTHLIKTRGQQVTLRCSPKSGHDTVSWYQQALGQGPQFIFQYYEEEERQRGNFPDRFSGHQFPNYSSELNVNALLLGDSALYLCASSLYQDRGLNQPQHFGDGTRLSIL.

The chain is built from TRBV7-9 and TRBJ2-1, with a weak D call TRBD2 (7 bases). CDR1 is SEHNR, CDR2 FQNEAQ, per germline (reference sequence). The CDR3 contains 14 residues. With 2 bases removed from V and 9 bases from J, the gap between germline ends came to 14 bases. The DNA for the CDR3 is TGTGCCAGCAGCTTACCCGTAAGGGGGGGTGAGCAGTTCTTC. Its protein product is CASSLPVRGGEQFF.

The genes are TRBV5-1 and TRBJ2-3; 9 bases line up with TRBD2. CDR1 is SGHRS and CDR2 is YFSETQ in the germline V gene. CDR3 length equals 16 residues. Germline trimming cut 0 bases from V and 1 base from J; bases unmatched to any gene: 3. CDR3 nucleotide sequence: TGCGCCAGCAGCTTGGTTCCTAGCGGGGGCACAGATACGCAGTATTTT. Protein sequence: CASSLVPSGGTDTQYF.